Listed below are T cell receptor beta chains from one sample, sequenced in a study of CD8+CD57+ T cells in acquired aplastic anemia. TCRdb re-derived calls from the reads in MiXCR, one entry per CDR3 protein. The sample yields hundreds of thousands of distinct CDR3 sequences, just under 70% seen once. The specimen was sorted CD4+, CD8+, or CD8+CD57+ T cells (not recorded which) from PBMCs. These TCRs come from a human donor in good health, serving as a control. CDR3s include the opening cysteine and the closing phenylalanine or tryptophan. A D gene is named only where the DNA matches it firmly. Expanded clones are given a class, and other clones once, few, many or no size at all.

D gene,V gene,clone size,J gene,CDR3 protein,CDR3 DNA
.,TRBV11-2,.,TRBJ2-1,CASSFRQTRASYNEQFF,TGTGCCAGCAGCTTCAGACAGACGAGGGCTTCTTACAATGAGCAGTTCTTC
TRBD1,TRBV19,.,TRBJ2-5,CASSIGGAGGEETQYF,TGTGCCAGTAGTATAGGCGGGGCAGGGGGCGAAGAGACCCAGTACTTC
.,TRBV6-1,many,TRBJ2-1,CASSDKTGGSYNEQFF,TGTGCCAGCAGTGACAAGACAGGCGGCTCCTACAATGAGCAGTTCTTC
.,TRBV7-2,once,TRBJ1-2,CASSLARGNVGNTF,TGTGCCAGCAGCTTAGCGCGGGGCAATGTTGGTAACACCTTC
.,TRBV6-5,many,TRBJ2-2,CASSGQDNTGELFF,TGTGCCAGCAGTGGACAAGACAACACCGGGGAGCTGTTTTTT
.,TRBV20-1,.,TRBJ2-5,CSGGFSGKQETQYF,TGCAGTGGAGGGTTCAGCGGAAAGCAAGAGACCCAGTACTTC
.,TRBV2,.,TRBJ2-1,CASNRERTYNEQFF,TGTGCCAGCAATAGGGAGCGTACGTACAATGAGCAGTTCTTC
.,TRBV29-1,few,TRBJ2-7,CSVTDSYEQYF,TGCAGCGTGACCGACAGCTACGAGCAGTACTTC
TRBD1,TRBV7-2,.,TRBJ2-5,CASSPRTGGRETQYF,TGTGCCAGCAGCCCGCGGACAGGGGGTCGAGAGACCCAGTACTTC
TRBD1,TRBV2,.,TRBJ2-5,CASSEDRGQETQYF,TGTGCCAGCAGTGAGGACAGGGGCCAAGAGACCCAGTACTTC
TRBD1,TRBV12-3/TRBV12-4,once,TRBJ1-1,CAIPGRGGKDTEAFF,TGTGCCATCCCAGGAAGAGGGGGCAAGGACACTGAAGCTTTCTTT
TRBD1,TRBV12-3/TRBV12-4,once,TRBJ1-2,CASGLGQTNYGYTF,TGTGCCAGCGGTTTGGGACAGACTAACTATGGCTACACCTTC
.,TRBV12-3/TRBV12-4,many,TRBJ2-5,CASSLLAETQYF,TGTGCCAGCAGTTTGTTAGCAGAGACCCAGTACTTC
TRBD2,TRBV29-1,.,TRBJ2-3,CSLTGTSGEGTDTQYF,TGCAGCCTGACCGGGACTAGCGGGGAGGGCACAGATACGCAGTATTTT
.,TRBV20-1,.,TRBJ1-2,CSAVHWNNEHTF,TGCAGTGCTGTTCATTGGAACAATGAGCACACCTTC
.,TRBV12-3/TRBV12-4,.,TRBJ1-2,CASSFGRTNYGYTF,TGTGCCAGCAGTTTCGGCCGGACTAACTATGGCTACACCTTC
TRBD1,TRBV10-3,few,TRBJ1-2,CAITRAPGQLNYGYTF,TGTGCCATCACTCGTGCCCCGGGACAGCTAAACTATGGCTACACCTTC
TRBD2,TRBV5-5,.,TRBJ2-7,CASSFPSGAEQYF,TGCGCCAGCAGCTTCCCTAGCGGGGCTGAGCAGTACTTC
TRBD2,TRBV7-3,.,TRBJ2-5,CASSLGQSGEAQIF,TGTGCTAGCAGCTTAGGGCAGAGCGGGGAGGCACAGATATTC
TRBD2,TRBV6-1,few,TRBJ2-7,CAGSGLAGGGPSYEQYF,TGTGCCGGCAGCGGACTAGCGGGGGGAGGTCCCTCCTACGAGCAGTACTTC
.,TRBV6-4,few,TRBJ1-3,CASSDTLNSGNTIYF,TGTGCCAGCAGTGATACTTTAAACTCTGGAAACACCATATATTTT
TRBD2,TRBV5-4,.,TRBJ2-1,CASSSGLGGAYNEQFF,TGTGCCAGCAGCTCCGGACTAGGCGGGGCATACAATGAGCAGTTCTTC
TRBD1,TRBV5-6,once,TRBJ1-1,CASSLGPTGGRTEAFF,TGTGCCAGCAGCTTGGGGCCCACAGGGGGCAGAACTGAAGCTTTCTTT
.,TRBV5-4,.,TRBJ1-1,CASSFTGQMNTEAFF,TGTGCCAGCAGCTTTACAGGGCAGATGAACACTGAAGCTTTCTTT
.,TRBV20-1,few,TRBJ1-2,CSALERSGYTF,TGCAGTGCCCTCGAGAGATCGGGCTACACCTTC
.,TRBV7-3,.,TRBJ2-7,CASSPTGVAGDTGF,TGTGCCAGCAGCCCAACGGGGGTAGCTGGGGACACCGGCTTC
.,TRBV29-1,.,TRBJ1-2,CSVYGTGKGFGYTF,TGCAGCGTTTATGGGACGGGGAAGGGTTTTGGCTACACCTTC
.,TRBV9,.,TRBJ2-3,CASSVGAGEADTQYF,TGTGCCAGCAGCGTAGGGGCAGGGGAGGCAGATACGCAGTATTTT
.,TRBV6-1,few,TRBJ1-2,CASSEPDRNYGYTF,TGTGCCAGCTCCGAGCCCGACAGGAACTATGGCTACACCTTC
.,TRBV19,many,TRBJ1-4,CASCNHGATNEKLFF,TGTGCCAGTTGCAACCACGGTGCAACTAATGAAAAACTGTTTTTT
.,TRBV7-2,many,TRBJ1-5,CASSLGRVNQPQHF,TGTGCCAGCAGCTTGGGACGGGTCAATCAGCCCCAGCATTTT
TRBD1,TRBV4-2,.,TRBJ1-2,CASSQDRAGGYGYTF,TGTGCCAGCAGCCAAGATCGGGCAGGGGGCTATGGCTACACCTTC
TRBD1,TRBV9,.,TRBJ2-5,CASSPPTGEETQYF,TGTGCCAGCAGCCCTCCGACAGGGGAAGAGACCCAGTACTTC
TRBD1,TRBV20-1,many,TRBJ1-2,CSARVQGDYGYTF,TGCAGTGCTAGAGTACAGGGGGACTATGGCTACACCTTC
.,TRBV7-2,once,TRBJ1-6,CASSLTGNNSPHHF,TGTGCCAGCAGTCTTACAGGGAATAATTCCCCGCACCATTTT
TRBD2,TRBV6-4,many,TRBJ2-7,CASSDSRSKRGDSYEQYF,TGTGCCAGCAGTGACTCGCGGTCTAAGCGGGGGGACTCCTACGAGCAGTACTTC
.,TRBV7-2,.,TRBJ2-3,CASSFGTAHYF,TGTGCCAGCAGCTTTGGTACAGCTCACTATTTT
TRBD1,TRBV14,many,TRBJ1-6,CASSQDRGGSPLHF,TGTGCCAGCAGCCAGGACAGGGGAGGTTCACCCCTCCACTTT
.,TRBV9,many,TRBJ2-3,CASSVSFTDTQYF,TGTGCCAGCAGCGTGAGCTTCACAGATACGCAGTATTTT
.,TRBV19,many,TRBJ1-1,CASRTTANTEAFF,TGTGCCAGTAGGACGACGGCCAACACTGAAGCTTTCTTT
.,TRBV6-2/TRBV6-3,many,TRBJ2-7,CASKWGLGAYEQYF,TGTGCCAGCAAGTGGGGCCTAGGGGCCTACGAGCAGTACTTC
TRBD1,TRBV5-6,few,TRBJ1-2,CASSLRRRQGYYGYTF,TGTGCCAGCAGCTTGCGAAGGAGACAGGGCTACTATGGCTACACCTTC
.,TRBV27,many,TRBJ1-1,CASRQTTGHTEAFF,TGTGCCAGCAGGCAGACAACGGGACACACTGAAGCTTTCTTT
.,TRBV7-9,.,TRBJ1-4,CASSLGPGFDELYF,TGTGCCAGCAGCCTAGGCCCCGGGTTCGACGAGCTGTATTTT
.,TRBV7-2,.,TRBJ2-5,CASSLRSNQHQHYF,TGTGCCAGCTCCCTCAGGAGCAATCAGCACCAGCATTATTTC
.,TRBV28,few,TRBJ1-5,CATYSRGSSSNQPQHF,TGTGCCACGTATTCCCGCGGGTCTTCTAGCAATCAGCCCCAGCATTTT
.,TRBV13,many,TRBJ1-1,CASSLVWSGNTEAFF,TGTGCCAGCAGCCTAGTATGGTCCGGGAACACTGAAGCTTTCTTT
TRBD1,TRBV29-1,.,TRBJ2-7,CSVEGQGSEQHF,TGCAGCGTTGAGGGACAGGGGAGCGAGCAGCACTTC
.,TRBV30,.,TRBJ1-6,CAWRNPRGGSPLHF,TGTGCCTGGCGGAATCCGCGAGGGGGTTCACCCCTCCACTTT
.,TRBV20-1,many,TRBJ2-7,CSAAAGTYEQYF,TGCAGTGCGGCGGCAGGAACCTACGAGCAGTACTTC
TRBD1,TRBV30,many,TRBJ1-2,CAWSPARSDRYYGYTF,TGTGCCTGGAGCCCAGCCCGCTCGGACAGGTACTATGGCTACACCTTC
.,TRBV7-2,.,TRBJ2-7,CASSMMTVGYGHSF,TGTGCCAGCAGCATGATGACAGTAGGCTATGGCCACTCCTTC